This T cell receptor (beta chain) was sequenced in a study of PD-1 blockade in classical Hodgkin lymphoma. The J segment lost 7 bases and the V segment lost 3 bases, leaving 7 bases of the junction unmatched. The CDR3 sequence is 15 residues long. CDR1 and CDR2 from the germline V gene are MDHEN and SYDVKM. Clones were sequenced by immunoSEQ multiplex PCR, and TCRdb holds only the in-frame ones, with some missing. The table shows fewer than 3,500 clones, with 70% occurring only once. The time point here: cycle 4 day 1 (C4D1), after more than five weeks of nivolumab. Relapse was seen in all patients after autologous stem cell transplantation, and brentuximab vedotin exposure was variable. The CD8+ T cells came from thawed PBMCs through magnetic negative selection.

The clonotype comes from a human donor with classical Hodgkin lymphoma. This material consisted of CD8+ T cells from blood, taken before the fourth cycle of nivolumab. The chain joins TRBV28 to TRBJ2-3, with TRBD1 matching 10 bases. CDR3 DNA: TGTGCCAGCAGTTTGTGGACAGGGGGTTCTAATACGCAGTATTTT. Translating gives CASSLWTGGSNTQYF.